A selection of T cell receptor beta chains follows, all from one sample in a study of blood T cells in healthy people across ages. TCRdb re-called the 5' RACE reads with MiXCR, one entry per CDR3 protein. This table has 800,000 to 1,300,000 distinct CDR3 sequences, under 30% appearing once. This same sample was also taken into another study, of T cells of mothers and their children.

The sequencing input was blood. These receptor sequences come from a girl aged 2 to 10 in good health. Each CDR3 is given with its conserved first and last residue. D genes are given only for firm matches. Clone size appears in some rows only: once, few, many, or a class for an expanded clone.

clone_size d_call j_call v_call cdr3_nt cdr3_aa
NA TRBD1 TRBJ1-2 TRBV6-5 TGTGCCAGCAGTTACAGGGACAGGGGATTTGGTGACTATGGCTACACCTTC CASSYRDRGFGDYGYTF
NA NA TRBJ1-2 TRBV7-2 TGTGCCAGCAGCTTAGAGCCCGGGCGGGGCTATGGCTACACCTTC CASSLEPGRGYGYTF
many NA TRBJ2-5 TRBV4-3 TGCGCCAGCAGCCAAGATTCGGGGAAGACCCAGTACTTC CASSQDSGKTQYF
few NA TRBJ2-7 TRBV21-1 TGTGCCAGCATTCCGGACGCCTACGAGCAGTACTTC CASIPDAYEQYF
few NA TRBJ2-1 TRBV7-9 TGTGCCAGCAGCCCACCCGGGACCCGAGTCAGAGAGCAGTTCTTC CASSPPGTRVREQFF
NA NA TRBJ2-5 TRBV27 TGTGCCAGCAGCTCGAGCAGCAAGACGAGAGAGCAGTACTTC CASSSSSKTREQYF
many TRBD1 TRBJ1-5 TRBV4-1 TGTGCCAGCAGCCAGGGACAGCTAAATCAGCCCCAGCATTTT CASSQGQLNQPQHF
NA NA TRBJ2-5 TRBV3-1 TGTGCCAGCAGCCAGGCTAGCACCCCCCAAGAGACCCAGTACTTC CASSQASTPQETQYF
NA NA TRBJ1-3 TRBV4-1 TGCGCCAGCAGCCAAGCCCTTGGAAACACCATATATTTT CASSQALGNTIYF
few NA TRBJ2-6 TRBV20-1 TGCAGTGCTAGAGATGTCGGTTACTCTGGGGCCAACGTCCTGACTTTC CSARDVGYSGANVLTF
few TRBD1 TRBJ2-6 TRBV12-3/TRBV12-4 TGTGCCTCAGGGGACAGGGTTGGGGTCCTGACTTTC CASGDRVGVLTF
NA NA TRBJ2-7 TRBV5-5 TGTGCCTGCAGCATACAGGGTCTGAGCTACGAGCAGTACTTC CACSIQGLSYEQYF
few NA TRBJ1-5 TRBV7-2 TGTGCCAGCAGCTTAGGGCAGGATCAGCCCCAGCATTTT CASSLGQDQPQHF
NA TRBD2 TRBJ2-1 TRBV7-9 TGTGCCAGCAGCCTCCCGGGAGGGTCCAAGCATGAGCAGTTCTTC CASSLPGGSKHEQFF
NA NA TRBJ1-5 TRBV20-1 TGCAGTGCTAGTAGGGGAAATCAGCCCCAGCATTTT CSASRGNQPQHF
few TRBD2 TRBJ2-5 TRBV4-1 TGCGCCAGCAGCGCCCGGGGGGGACTAGCGGGGACTCAAGAGACCCAGTACTTC CASSARGGLAGTQETQYF
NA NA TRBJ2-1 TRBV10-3 TGTGCCATCAGATCCACACCCACTTCCTACAATGAGCAGTTCTTC CAIRSTPTSYNEQFF
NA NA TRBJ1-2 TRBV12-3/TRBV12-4 TGTGCCAGCAGTTTTTATCGAAACTATGGCTACACCTTC CASSFYRNYGYTF
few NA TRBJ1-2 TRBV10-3 TGTGCCATCAGTGAGAGGGCAGCTGGCTACACCTTC CAISERAAGYTF
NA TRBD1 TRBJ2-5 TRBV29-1 TGCAGCGCGAACCGGGACAGACTAGAGACCCAGTACTTC CSANRDRLETQYF
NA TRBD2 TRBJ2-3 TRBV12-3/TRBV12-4 TGTGCCAGCAGTTTGGGTATGGAACGGGAGGGCCCAGATACGCAGTATTTT CASSLGMEREGPDTQYF
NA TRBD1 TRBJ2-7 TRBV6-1 TGTGCCAGCAGCTCATGGCAACGGGACAGGGAGACCTACGAGCAGTACTTC CASSSWQRDRETYEQYF
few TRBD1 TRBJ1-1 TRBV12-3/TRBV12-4 TGTGCCAGCAGCTCTTTAGGACAGGTGAACACTGAAGCTTTCTTT CASSSLGQVNTEAFF
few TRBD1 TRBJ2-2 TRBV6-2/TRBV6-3 TGTGCCAGCAGTTCAGACAGGGTTACCGGGGAGCTGTTTTTT CASSSDRVTGELFF
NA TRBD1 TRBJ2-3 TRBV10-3 TGTGCCATCAAGGGGGCGGATTCAGATACGCAGTATTTT CAIKGADSDTQYF
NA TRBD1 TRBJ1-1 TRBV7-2 TGTGCCAGCAGCTTCCCGGGACAGGGAAGGGGGCACACTGAAGCTTTCTTT CASSFPGQGRGHTEAFF
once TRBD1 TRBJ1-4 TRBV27 TGTGCCAGCAGTCCCCGCGGACAGGGGGAACGAGAAAAACTGTTTTTT CASSPRGQGEREKLFF
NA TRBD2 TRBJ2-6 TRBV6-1 TGTGCCAGCAGTCGCCGGGGGGACAACGTCCTGACTTTC CASSRRGDNVLTF
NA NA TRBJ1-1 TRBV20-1 TGCAGTGCTATAGGGGGGAAATACACTGAAGCTTTCTTT CSAIGGKYTEAFF
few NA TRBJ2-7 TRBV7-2 TGTGCCAGCAGGCCATCAGGTGCCCACTACGAGCAGTACTTC CASRPSGAHYEQYF
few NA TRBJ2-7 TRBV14 TGTGCCAGCAGCCAACGGGTATCCTACGAGCAGTACTTC CASSQRVSYEQYF
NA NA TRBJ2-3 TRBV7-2 TGTGCCAGCAGCACGGGACCCAACACAGATACGCAGTATTTT CASSTGPNTDTQYF
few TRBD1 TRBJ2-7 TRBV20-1 TGCAGTGCTAGGAACAGGGGAAACTACGAGCAGTACTTC CSARNRGNYEQYF
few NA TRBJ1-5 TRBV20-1 TGCAGTGCTAGAGAAAAGGACACAAATCAGCCCCAGCATTTT CSAREKDTNQPQHF
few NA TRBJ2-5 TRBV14 TGTGCCAGCAGCCAATCGCAGCAGCCTCAAGAGACCCAGTACTTC CASSQSQQPQETQYF
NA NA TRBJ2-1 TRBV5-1 TGCGCCAGCAGCTCTGGGCTAGCCATACACAATGAGCAGTTCTTC CASSSGLAIHNEQFF
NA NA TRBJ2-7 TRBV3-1 TGTGCCAGCAGCCAACGATTTTGGCAAAACGAGCAGTACTTC CASSQRFWQNEQYF
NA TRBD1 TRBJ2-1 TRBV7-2 TGTGCCAGCAGTTTGCCGATGACAGGGAGCTCCTACAATGAGCAGTTCTTC CASSLPMTGSSYNEQFF
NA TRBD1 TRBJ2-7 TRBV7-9 TGTGCCAGCAGCTCGGGACAGGCGCCTCCTTCCTACGAGCAGTACTTC CASSSGQAPPSYEQYF
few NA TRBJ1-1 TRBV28 TGTGCCAGCAGTCCCTACCTCTCGGGACGGGGCACTGAAGCTTTCTTT CASSPYLSGRGTEAFF
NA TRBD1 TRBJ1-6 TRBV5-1 TGCGCCAGCAGCTTCACTCTGGGGACAGCCTATAATTCACCCCTCCACTTT CASSFTLGTAYNSPLHF
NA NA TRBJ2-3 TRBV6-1 TGTGCCAGCAGTGAACTGTCGCTCAGCACAGATACGCAGTATTTT CASSELSLSTDTQYF
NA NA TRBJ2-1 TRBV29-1 TGCAGCGCCGCTCCCAGCTCCTACAATGAGCAGTTCTTC CSAAPSSYNEQFF
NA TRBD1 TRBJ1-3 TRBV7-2 TGTGCCAGCAGCTACCAGGGGGGAAATGGAAACACCATATATTTT CASSYQGGNGNTIYF
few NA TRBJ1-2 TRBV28 TGTGCCAGCATAGGGCTGGATGGCTATACCTTC CASIGLDGYTF
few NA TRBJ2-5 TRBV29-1 TGCAGCGCCTCCGGACAGACAAACGGAGAGACCCAGTACTTC CSASGQTNGETQYF
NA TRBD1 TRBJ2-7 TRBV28 TGTGCCAGCAGTTCCGCCGACAGGGTCCCGCCCTACGAGCAGTACTTC CASSSADRVPPYEQYF
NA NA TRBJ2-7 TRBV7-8 TGTGCCAGCAGCTTAGAACGTGGCGAGCAGTACTTC CASSLERGEQYF